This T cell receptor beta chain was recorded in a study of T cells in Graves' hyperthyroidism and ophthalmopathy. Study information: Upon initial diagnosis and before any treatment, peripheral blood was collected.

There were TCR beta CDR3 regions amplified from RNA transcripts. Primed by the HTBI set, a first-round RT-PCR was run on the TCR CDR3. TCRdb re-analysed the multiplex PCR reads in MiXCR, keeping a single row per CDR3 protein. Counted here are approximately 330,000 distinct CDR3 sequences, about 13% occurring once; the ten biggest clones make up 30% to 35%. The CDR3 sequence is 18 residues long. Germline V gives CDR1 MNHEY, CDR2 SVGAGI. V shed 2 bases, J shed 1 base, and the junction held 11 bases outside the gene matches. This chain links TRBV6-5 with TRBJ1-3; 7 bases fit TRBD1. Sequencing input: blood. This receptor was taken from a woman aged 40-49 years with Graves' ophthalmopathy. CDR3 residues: CASSYGTDPRLSGNTIYF. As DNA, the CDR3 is TGTGCCAGCAGTTACGGGACAGACCCAAGGCTGTCTGGAAACACCATATATTTT.